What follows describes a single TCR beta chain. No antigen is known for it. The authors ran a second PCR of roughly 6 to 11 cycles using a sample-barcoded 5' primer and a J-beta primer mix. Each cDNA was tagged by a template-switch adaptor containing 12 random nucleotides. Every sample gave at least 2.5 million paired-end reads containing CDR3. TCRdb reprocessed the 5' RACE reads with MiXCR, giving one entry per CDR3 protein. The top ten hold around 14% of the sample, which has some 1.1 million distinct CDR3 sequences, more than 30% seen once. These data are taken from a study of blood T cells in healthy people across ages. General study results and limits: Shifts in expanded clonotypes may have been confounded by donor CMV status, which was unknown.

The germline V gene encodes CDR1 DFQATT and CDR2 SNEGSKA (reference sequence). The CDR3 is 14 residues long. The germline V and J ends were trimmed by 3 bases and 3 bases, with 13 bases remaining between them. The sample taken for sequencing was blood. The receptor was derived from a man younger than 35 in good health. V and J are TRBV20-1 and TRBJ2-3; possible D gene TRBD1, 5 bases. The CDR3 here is CSASRLYRTDTQYF. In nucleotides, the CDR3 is TGCAGTGCTAGTCGGCTATACAGGACAGATACGCAGTATTTT.